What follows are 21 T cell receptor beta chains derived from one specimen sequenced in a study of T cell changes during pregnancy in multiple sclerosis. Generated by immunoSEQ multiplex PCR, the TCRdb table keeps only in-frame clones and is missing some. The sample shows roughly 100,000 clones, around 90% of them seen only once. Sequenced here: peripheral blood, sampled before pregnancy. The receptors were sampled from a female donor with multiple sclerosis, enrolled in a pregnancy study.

The CDR3 region has the DNA TGTGCCAGCAGCACAGGACAGGGCGACTATAATTCACCCCTCCACTTT. This codes for CASSTGQGDYNSPLHF. V gene TRBV2 combines with J gene TRBJ1-6; 8 bases are a match to TRBD1. The J segment lost 3 bases and the V segment lost 6 bases, leaving 7 bases of the junction unmatched. The germline V gene encodes CDR1 SNHLY and CDR2 FYNNEI. The CDR3 has 16 residues. Combining the CDR3 with reference TRBV2 and TRBJ1-6 gives the whole variable domain EPEVTQTPSHQVTQMGQEVILRCVPISNHLYFYWYRQILGQKVEFLVSFYNNEISEKSEIFDDQFSVERPDGSNFTLKIRSTKLEDSAMYFCASSTGQGDYNSPLHFGNGTRLTVT.

CDR3 protein: CASSGTSGGASTGELFF. The CDR3 DNA follows: TGTGCCAGCAGCGGGACTAGCGGGGGGGCGAGCACCGGGGAGCTGTTTTTT. V is TRBV9 and J is TRBJ2-2; TRBD2 matches 15 bases. Trimming took 3 bases from V and 4 from J; bases not matched to a gene: 4. This CDR3 spans 17 amino acids. Per germline, CDR1 SGDLS and CDR2 YYNGEE.

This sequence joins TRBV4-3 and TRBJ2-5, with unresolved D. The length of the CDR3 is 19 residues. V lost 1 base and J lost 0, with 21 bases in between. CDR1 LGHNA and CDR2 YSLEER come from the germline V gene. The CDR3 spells CASSQASIWAGRNQETQYF. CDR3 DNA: TGCGCCAGCAGCCAAGCGTCGATCTGGGCCGGAAGAAACCAAGAGACCCAGTACTTC.

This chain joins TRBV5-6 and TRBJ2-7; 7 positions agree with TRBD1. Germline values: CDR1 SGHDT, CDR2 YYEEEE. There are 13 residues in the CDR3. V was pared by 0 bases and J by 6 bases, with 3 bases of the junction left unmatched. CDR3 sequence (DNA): TGTGCCAGCAGCTTGGGTCAGGGGGTCGAGCAGTACTTC. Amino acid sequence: CASSLGQGVEQYF.

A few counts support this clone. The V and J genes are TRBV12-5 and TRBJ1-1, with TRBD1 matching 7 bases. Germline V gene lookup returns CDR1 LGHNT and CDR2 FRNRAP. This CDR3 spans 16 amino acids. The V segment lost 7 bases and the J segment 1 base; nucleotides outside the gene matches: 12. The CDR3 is CASVFGQDRWNTEAFF. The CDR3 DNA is TGTGCTAGTGTCTTCGGACAGGACCGATGGAACACTGAAGCTTTCTTT.

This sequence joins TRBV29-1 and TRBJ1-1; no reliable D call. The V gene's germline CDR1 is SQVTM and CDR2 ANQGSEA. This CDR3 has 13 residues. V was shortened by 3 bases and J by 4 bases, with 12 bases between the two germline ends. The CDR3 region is CSVERALVTEAFF. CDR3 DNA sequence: TGCAGCGTTGAGAGGGCTTTGGTCACTGAAGCTTTCTTT.

CDR3: CSVSKTGELFF. CDR3 sequence (DNA): TGCAGCGTATCAAAAACCGGGGAGCTGTTTTTT. The V call is TRBV29-1, the J call TRBJ2-2; no firm D call. The ends were cut back, 6 bases at V and 5 bases at J, with 7 bases in the middle. CDR3 length equals 11 residues. Germline values: CDR1 SQVTM, CDR2 ANQGSEA.

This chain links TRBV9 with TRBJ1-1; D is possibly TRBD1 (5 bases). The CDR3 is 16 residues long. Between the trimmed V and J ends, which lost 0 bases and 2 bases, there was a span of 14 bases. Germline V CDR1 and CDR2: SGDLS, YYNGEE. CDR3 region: CASSVAGQGRNTEAFF. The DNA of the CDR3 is TGTGCCAGCAGCGTAGCGGGTCAGGGAAGAAACACTGAAGCTTTCTTT.

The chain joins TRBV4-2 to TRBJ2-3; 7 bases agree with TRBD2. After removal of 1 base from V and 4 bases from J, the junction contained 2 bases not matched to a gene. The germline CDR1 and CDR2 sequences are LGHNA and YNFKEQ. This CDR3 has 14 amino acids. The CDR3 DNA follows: TGTGCCAGCAGCCAAGGGGGAGGGGCAGATACGCAGTATTTT. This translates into CASSQGGGADTQYF.

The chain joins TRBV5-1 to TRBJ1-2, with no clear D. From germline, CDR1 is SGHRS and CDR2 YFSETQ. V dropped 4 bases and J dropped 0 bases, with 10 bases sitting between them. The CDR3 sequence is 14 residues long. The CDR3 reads CASSPGGANYGYTF. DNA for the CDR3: TGCGCCAGCAGCCCCGGCGGAGCTAACTATGGCTACACCTTC.

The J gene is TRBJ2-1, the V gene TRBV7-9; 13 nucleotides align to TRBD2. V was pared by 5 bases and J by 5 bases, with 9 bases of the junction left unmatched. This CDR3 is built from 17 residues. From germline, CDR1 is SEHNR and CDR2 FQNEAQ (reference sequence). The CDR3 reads CASSRRLAGGLDNEQFF. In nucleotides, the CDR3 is TGTGCCAGCAGCCGGCGACTAGCGGGGGGCCTTGACAATGAGCAGTTCTTC. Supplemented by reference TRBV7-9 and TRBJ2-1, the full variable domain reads DTGVSQNPRHKITKRGQNVTFRCDPISEHNRLYWYRQTLGQGPEFLTYFQNEAQLEKSRLLSDRFSAERPKGSFSTLEIQRTEQGDSAMYLCASSRRLAGGLDNEQFFGPGTRLTVL.

In DNA form, the CDR3 reads TGTGCCAGCGGGGCGGGGGGGGCTGGAGATACGCAGTATTTT. Translating gives CASGAGGAGDTQYF. The chain links TRBV6-1 to TRBJ2-3; TRBD2 agrees at 9 bases. The CDR3 covers 14 residues. Germline-derived CDR1 and CDR2 are MNHNS and SASEGT. V lost 8 bases, J lost 5 bases, and 8 bases stayed unmatched.

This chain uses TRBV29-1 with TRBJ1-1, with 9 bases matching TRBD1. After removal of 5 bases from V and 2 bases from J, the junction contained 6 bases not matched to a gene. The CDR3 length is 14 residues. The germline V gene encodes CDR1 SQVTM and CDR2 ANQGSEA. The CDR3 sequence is CSVPGTGLNTEAFF. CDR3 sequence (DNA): TGCAGCGTTCCTGGGACAGGGCTAAACACTGAAGCTTTCTTT.

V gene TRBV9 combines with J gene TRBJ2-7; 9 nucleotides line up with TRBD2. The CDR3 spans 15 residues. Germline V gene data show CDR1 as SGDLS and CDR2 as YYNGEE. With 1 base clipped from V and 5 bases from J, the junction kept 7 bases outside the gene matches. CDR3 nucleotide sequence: TGTGCCAGCAGCGTACTAGCGGGAAAGTCAGACGAGCAGTACTTC. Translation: CASSVLAGKSDEQYF. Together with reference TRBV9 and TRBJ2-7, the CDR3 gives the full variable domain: DSGVTQTPKHLITATGQRVTLRCSPRSGDLSVYWYQQSLDQGLQFLIQYYNGEERAKGNILERFSAQQFPDLHSELNLSSLELGDSALYFCASSVLAGKSDEQYFGPGTRLTVT.

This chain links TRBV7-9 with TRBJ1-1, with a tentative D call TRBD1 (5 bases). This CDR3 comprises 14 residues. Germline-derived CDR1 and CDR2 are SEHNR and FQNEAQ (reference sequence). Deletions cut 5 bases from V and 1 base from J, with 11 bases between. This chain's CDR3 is CASSVQEKNTEAFF. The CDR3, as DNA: TGTGCCAGCAGCGTACAGGAGAAGAACACTGAAGCTTTCTTT. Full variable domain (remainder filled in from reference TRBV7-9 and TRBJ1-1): DTGVSQNPRHKITKRGQNVTFRCDPISEHNRLYWYRQTLGQGPEFLTYFQNEAQLEKSRLLSDRFSAERPKGSFSTLEIQRTEQGDSAMYLCASSVQEKNTEAFFGQGTRLTVV.

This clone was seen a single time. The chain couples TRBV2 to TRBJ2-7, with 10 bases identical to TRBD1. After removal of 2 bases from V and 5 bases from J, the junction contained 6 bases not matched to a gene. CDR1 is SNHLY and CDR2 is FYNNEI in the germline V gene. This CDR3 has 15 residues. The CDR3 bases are TGTGCCAGCAGTGAATCGACAGGGGGCCATGACGAGCAGTACTTC. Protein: CASSESTGGHDEQYF.

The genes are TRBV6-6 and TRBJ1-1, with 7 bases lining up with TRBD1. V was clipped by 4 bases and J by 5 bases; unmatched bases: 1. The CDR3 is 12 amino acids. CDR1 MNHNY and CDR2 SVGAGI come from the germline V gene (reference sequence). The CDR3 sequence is CASSSTGTEAFF. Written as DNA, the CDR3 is TGTGCCAGCAGTTCGACAGGGACTGAAGCTTTCTTT.

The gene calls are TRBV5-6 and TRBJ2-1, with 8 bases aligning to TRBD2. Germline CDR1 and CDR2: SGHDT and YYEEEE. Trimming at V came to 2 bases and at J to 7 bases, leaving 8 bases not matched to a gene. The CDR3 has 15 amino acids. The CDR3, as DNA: TGTGCCAGCAGCTTCGTGCGGGGGGCCATAAATGAGCAGTTCTTC. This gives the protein CASSFVRGAINEQFF.

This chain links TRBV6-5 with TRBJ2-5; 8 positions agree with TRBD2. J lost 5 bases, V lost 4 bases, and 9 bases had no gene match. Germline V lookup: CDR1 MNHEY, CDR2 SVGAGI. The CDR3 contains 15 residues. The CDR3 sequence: CASSLTSAAQETQYF. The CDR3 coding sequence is TGTGCCAGCAGTTTGACTAGCGCGGCACAGGAGACCCAGTACTTC.

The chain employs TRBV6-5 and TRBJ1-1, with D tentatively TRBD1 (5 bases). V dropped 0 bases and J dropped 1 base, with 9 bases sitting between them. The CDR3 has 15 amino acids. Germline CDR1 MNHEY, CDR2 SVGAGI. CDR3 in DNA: TGTGCCAGCAGTTACTCCGGACAATCGAACACTGAAGCTTTCTTT. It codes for CASSYSGQSNTEAFF.

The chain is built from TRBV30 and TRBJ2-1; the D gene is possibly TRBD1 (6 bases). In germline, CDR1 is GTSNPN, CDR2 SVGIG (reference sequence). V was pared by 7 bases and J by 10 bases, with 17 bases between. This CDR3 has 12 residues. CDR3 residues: CAYRGGSAEQFF. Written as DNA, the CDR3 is TGTGCCTACAGAGGGGGTTCGGCGGAGCAGTTCTTC.